The 32 T cell receptor beta chains below all came from one sample that was sequenced in a study of identical twins. Using its own MiXCR run on the 5' RACE reads, TCRdb lists one record per CDR3 protein. The sample holds 750,000 to 950,000 distinct CDR3 sequences, roughly an eighth seen once. The sample also formed part of further work on yellow fever vaccine responses in identical twins.

The material sequenced was PBMCs. The source of these receptors is a woman under 30 in good health.

This clonotype was seen once. One base away lies a much larger clone, so this may be a sequencing read error. V and J are TRBV2 and TRBJ2-1; TRBD1 is a possible D gene (7 bases). Germline values: CDR1 SNHLY, CDR2 FYNNEI. This CDR3 has 15 residues. Written as DNA, the CDR3 is TGTACCAGCAGTGAAGCGCGTATCAGGGGGGATGAGCAGTTCTTC. Translating it yields CTSSEARIRGDEQFF.

The chain is built from TRBV12-3 or TRBV12-4 and TRBJ2-1; TRBD2 might be the D (5 bases). Trimming cost V 6 bases and J 8 bases, with 14 bases left between them. CDR3 length equals 13 residues. CDR3 coding DNA: TGTGCCAGCAGCACGACTAATTTGCATGAGCAGTTCTTC. Encoded protein: CASSTTNLHEQFF.

Remarks on this clonotype: Being one base from a much bigger clone, this may be a read error. The genes are TRBV5-6 and TRBJ1-2, with D maybe TRBD1 (6 bases). The germline CDR1 and CDR2 sequences are SGHDT and YYEEEE. The CDR3 is 14 residues long. The CDR3 is CANSSRWGTYGYTF. CDR3 bases: TGTGCCAACAGCTCCCGGTGGGGGACATATGGCTACACCTTC.

This clonotype has more than one count but fewer than ten. The chain employs TRBV3-1 and TRBJ1-5, with D perhaps TRBD1 (5 bases). Germline CDR1 and CDR2: LGHDT and YNNKEL (reference sequence). CDR3 size: 13 residues. V lost 3 bases, J lost 6 bases, and 9 bases lay in between. Here the CDR3 DNA reads TGTGCCAGCAGCCATGTGAGGGGTCAGCCCCAGCATTTT. Protein product: CASSHVRGQPQHF.

This clonotype was counted many times. The junction differs from germline at one of its ends, possibly a read error. The chain couples TRBV19 to TRBJ2-2; unclear D gene. This CDR3 is built from 13 residues. From germline, CDR1 is LNHDA and CDR2 SQIVND (reference sequence). This CDR3 is CASSTGNTGELFF. The CDR3 bases are TGCGCCAGCAGTACGGGGAACACCGGGGAGCTGTTTTTT.

V is TRBV4-1 and J is TRBJ2-5, with D hard to call. V lost 0 bases and J 0 bases, leaving 11 bases between the germline ends. Germline V gene sequence: CDR1 MGHRA, CDR2 YSYEKL. The CDR3 loop spans 16 amino acids. The CDR3 here is CASSQEISAYQETQYF. The CDR3 region has the DNA TGCGCCAGCAGCCAAGAAATTTCGGCGTACCAAGAGACCCAGTACTTC.

This clonotype was recorded a few times. This rearrangement joins TRBV20-1 to TRBJ1-1, with a weak D call TRBD1 (6 bases). Germline V lookup: CDR1 DFQATT, CDR2 SNEGSKA (reference sequence). The CDR3 is 13 amino acids. V was cut by 7 bases and J by 1 base, with 13 bases left in between. CDR3 DNA: TGCAGTGTAACCCGGGACACGAACACTGAAGCTTTCTTT. Translation: CSVTRDTNTEAFF.

The rearrangement links TRBV5-1 to TRBJ2-3, with D perhaps TRBD2 (5 bases). Trimming took off 0 bases at V and 2 bases at J, with 10 bases between the two ends. The CDR3 is 15 amino acids. Germline V gene lookup returns CDR1 SGHRS and CDR2 YFSETQ. The CDR3 loop reads CASSLGAATTDTQYF. DNA for the CDR3: TGCGCCAGCAGCTTGGGAGCGGCCACCACAGATACGCAGTATTTT.

This clonotype was observed many times. This chain links TRBV14 with TRBJ2-7; possibly TRBD2 for D (5 bases). Germline-derived CDR1 and CDR2 are SGHDN and FVKESK. V gave up 1 base and J gave up 7 bases, with 11 bases separating them. This CDR3 has 13 amino acids. Written as DNA, the CDR3 is TGTGCCAGCAGCCAAGTACCTACGGGGGAGCAGTACGTC. This encodes CASSQVPTGEQYV.

This clonotype has ten or more counts. The CDR3 region has the DNA TGTGCCAGCAGTTTGATGGCGGGAGTCACAGATACGCAGTATTTT. It encodes CASSLMAGVTDTQYF. J is TRBJ2-3 and V is TRBV12-3 or TRBV12-4; TRBD2 matches at 7 bases. The CDR3 is 15 amino acids. Losses at the gene ends were 3 bases for V and 2 bases for J; bases not matched to a gene: 5.

V gene TRBV6-2 or TRBV6-3 combines with J gene TRBJ2-5, with TRBD1 identical over 9 bases. Trimming cost V 6 bases and J 5 bases; bases outside gene matches: 13. CDR1 and CDR2 (germline): MNHEY, SVGEGT. CDR3 length: 16 residues. The CDR3 region has the DNA TGTGCCAGCAGCCCGGTGGGGACAGGGAGGCGTGAGACCCAGTACTTC. This gives the protein CASSPVGTGRRETQYF.

This clonotype appeared a few times. The chain couples TRBV2 to TRBJ2-2; the match to TRBD2 covers 7 bases. Unmatched junction bases numbered 3, after V lost 10 bases and J lost 7 bases. The CDR3 runs to 11 residues. Germline assignment: CDR1 SNHLY and CDR2 FYNNEI. The CDR3 loop reads CATGGNGELFF. The CDR3 DNA follows: TGTGCCACCGGGGGGAACGGGGAGCTGTTTTTT.

There are many counts of this clonotype. The CDR3 spells CAISEGSFTEAFF. CDR3 nucleotides: TGTGCCATCAGTGAGGGCTCCTTCACTGAAGCTTTCTTT. This rearrangement joins TRBV10-3 to TRBJ1-1; D not certain. The CDR3 length is 13 residues. CDR1 is ENHRY and CDR2 is SYGVKD in the germline V gene. Deletions cut 2 bases from V and 4 bases from J, with 8 bases between.

This clonotype was detected ten times or more. V and J are TRBV7-6 and TRBJ1-1, with D hard to call. The germline V gene has CDR1 SGHVS and CDR2 FNYEAQ. The CDR3 totals 13 residues. Trimming removed 5 bases at V and 4 bases at J, with 11 bases between. CDR3 sequence (DNA): TGTGCCAGCAGCGCCGGGCTGGGCACTGAAGCTTTCTTT. This encodes CASSAGLGTEAFF.

This clonotype occurred a few times. The rearrangement joins TRBV20-1 to TRBJ2-1; 9 nucleotides align to TRBD2. This CDR3 is 11 amino acids long. V was pared by 3 bases and J by 15 bases, with 6 bases of the junction left unmatched. Germline V gives CDR1 DFQATT, CDR2 SNEGSKA (reference sequence). CDR3 sequence: CSASGAGGGFF. Written as DNA, the CDR3 is TGCAGTGCTAGTGGAGCGGGAGGTGGGTTCTTC.

The chain carries TRBV20-1 and TRBJ2-2; 10 nucleotides line up with TRBD2. This CDR3 comprises 15 residues. V lost 3 bases, J lost 6 bases, and 7 bases stayed unmatched. Per germline, CDR1 DFQATT and CDR2 SNEGSKA (reference sequence). The CDR3 DNA reads as TGCAGTGCTAGTGCTAGCGGGAGAACGGCCGGGGAGCTGTTTTTT. This translates into CSASASGRTAGELFF.

This clonotype has a count of ten or more. The rearrangement uses TRBV20-1 and TRBJ1-5; 8 positions agree with TRBD1. The CDR3 has 14 amino acids. The germline V gene has CDR1 DFQATT and CDR2 SNEGSKA (reference sequence). The ends lost 6 bases at V and 2 bases at J; junction bases unmatched: 6. The CDR3 sequence is CSAEPGQGNQPQHF. The CDR3 DNA reads as TGCAGTGCCGAACCGGGACAGGGCAATCAGCCCCAGCATTTT.

This clonotype was observed a few times. The chain has TRBV28 and TRBJ1-2; D not resolved. The CDR3 is 15 amino acids. With 2 bases removed from V and 4 bases from J, the gap between germline ends came to 14 bases. From germline, CDR1 is MDHEN and CDR2 SYDVKM. The CDR3 DNA reads TGTGCCAGCAGTTTAGGTGCGGACTCTCTCTATGGCTACACCTTC. Its protein product is CASSLGADSLYGYTF.

This clonotype was found many times. The chain is built from TRBV4-2 and TRBJ2-5; 7 bases align to TRBD2. CDR3 length: 18 residues. CDR1 LGHNA and CDR2 YNFKEQ come from the germline V gene. The ends lost 1 base at V and 2 bases at J; junction bases unmatched: 13. CDR3 nucleotides: TGTGCCAGCAGCCAAGCCCTACCAGCGGGGTACTCTCAAGAGACCCAGTACTTC. Translating it yields CASSQALPAGYSQETQYF.

The chain is built from TRBV15 and TRBJ1-5, with a tentative D call TRBD1 (5 bases). The germline V and J ends were trimmed by 0 bases and 9 bases, with 24 bases remaining between them. The CDR3 runs to 18 residues. Per germline, CDR1 LNHNV and CDR2 YYDKDF (reference sequence). The CDR3 sequence is CATSRDTVAGTVFMPQHF. In DNA, the CDR3 is TGTGCCACCAGCAGAGATACGGTTGCGGGGACGGTCTTCATGCCCCAGCATTTT.

The chain couples TRBV20-1 to TRBJ2-3, with 7 positions matching TRBD2. The CDR3 consists of 14 residues. Trimming cost V 2 bases and J 5 bases; bases outside gene matches: 7. The germline V gene encodes CDR1 DFQATT and CDR2 SNEGSKA (reference sequence). In DNA, the CDR3 is TGCAGTGCTAGATCCCGGGACTATGGAGATACGCAGTATTTT. This translates into CSARSRDYGDTQYF.

This chain uses TRBV7-9 with TRBJ2-1; the D gene is possibly TRBD2 (5 bases). CDR1 is SEHNR, CDR2 FQNEAQ, per germline (reference sequence). The V end was cut by 3 bases, the J end by 0 bases, with 12 bases between. This CDR3 is built from 16 residues. The DNA for the CDR3 is TGTGCCAGCAGCTTTTACACAGCGGTCTCCTACAATGAGCAGTTCTTC. It is translated as CASSFYTAVSYNEQFF.

This clonotype was observed at least ten times. The V gene is TRBV11-2, the J gene TRBJ2-1; D is possibly TRBD1 or TRBD2 (5 bases each). Trimming left V 5 bases short and J 4 bases short, with 15 bases between. This CDR3 has 15 amino acids. Per germline, CDR1 SGHAT and CDR2 FQNNGV. CDR3 nucleotides: TGTGCCAGCAGCCCCCGGCCGGGGCCTTACAATGAGCAGTTCTTC. Protein sequence: CASSPRPGPYNEQFF. Full variable domain (rest looked up from reference TRBV11-2 and TRBJ2-1): EAGVAQSPRYKIIEKRQSVAFWCNPISGHATLYWYQQILGQGPKLLIQFQNNGVVDDSQLPKDRFSAERLKGVDSTLKIQPAKLEDSAVYLCASSPRPGPYNEQFFGPGTRLTVL.

The chain couples TRBV13 to TRBJ1-4; 8 bases agree with TRBD1. V was clipped by 6 bases and J by 8 bases; unmatched bases: 11. This CDR3 has 15 residues. Germline lookup yields CDR1 PRHDT and CDR2 FYEKMQ (reference sequence). Here the CDR3 reads CASSFNQGAQEKLFF. The CDR3 bases are TGTGCCAGCAGTTTCAACCAGGGGGCTCAGGAAAAACTGTTTTTT.

In its sample, this clonotype was seen a few times. The gene calls are TRBV10-3 and TRBJ2-7; no reliable D call. This CDR3 spans 13 amino acids. CDR1 and CDR2 from the germline V gene are ENHRY and SYGVKD. V dropped 0 bases and J dropped 3 bases, with 6 bases sitting between them. Written as DNA, the CDR3 is TGTGCCATCAGTGAGTCGCAGAACTACGAGCAGTACGTC. It is translated as CAISESQNYEQYV.

The genes are TRBV4-2 and TRBJ2-2; 8 positions match TRBD2. The germline V gene has CDR1 LGHNA and CDR2 YNFKEQ. The CDR3 contains 18 residues. Trimming at V came to 0 bases and at J to 0 bases, leaving 6 bases not matched to a gene. CDR3 DNA sequence: TGTGCCAGCAGCCAAGATCCGCTAGCGGGTACGAACACCGGGGAGCTGTTTTTT. Translated, it gives CASSQDPLAGTNTGELFF.

Only a few counts were recorded for this clonotype. J is TRBJ2-3 and V is TRBV20-1, with 8 bases that match TRBD2. CDR3 length: 15 amino acids. Germline V gene data show CDR1 as DFQATT and CDR2 as SNEGSKA (reference sequence). V lost 0 bases and J lost 4; bases outside the gene matches: 6. The CDR3 DNA reads as TGCAGTGCTAGAGATGGTACGGGAGGGCCAGATACGCAGTATTTT. Its translation: CSARDGTGGPDTQYF.

This clonotype occurred many times. This rearrangement joins TRBV15 to TRBJ2-2; a weak D match, TRBD2 (6 bases). In germline, CDR1 is LNHNV, CDR2 YYDKDF (reference sequence). This CDR3 spans 15 amino acids. Between the trimmed V and J ends, which lost 1 base and 0 bases, there was a span of 6 bases. The CDR3 region has the DNA TGTGCCACCAGCAGAGGGGGGGCGAACACCGGGGAGCTGTTTTTT. This translates into CATSRGGANTGELFF.

This clonotype has a handful of counts. This chain links TRBV2 with TRBJ2-1, with D perhaps matching TRBD2 (7 bases). V lost 10 bases and J 7 bases, leaving 23 bases between the germline ends. The CDR3 runs to 15 residues. CDR1 and CDR2 from the germline V gene are SNHLY and FYNNEI. The CDR3 DNA follows: TGTGCCACCCAGGGGAGGGCCGGTTCTTGGAATGAGCAGTTCTTC. Translated: CATQGRAGSWNEQFF.

This clonotype showed up many times. The chain is built from TRBV12-3 or TRBV12-4 and TRBJ1-1; TRBD1 is a possible D gene (6 bases). The CDR3 runs 14 residues. V lost 6 bases and J lost 3, with 14 bases in between. The CDR3 DNA follows: TGTGCCAGCAGCCTATCAGGGGCGGACACTGAAGCTTTCTTT. This encodes CASSLSGADTEAFF.

The chain combines TRBV20-1 with TRBJ1-5; 9 bases are a match to TRBD1. Germline CDR1 is DFQATT and CDR2 is SNEGSKA (reference sequence). V shed 3 bases, J shed 5 bases, and the junction held 11 bases outside the gene matches. The CDR3 covers 16 residues. Here the CDR3 reads CSASPQDRGRDQPQHF. Here the CDR3 DNA reads TGCAGTGCTAGCCCACAGGACAGGGGCAGGGATCAGCCCCAGCATTTT.

This clonotype was detected ten times or more. The chain couples TRBV9 to TRBJ2-5; weak D call: TRBD2 (5 bases). The CDR3 totals 14 residues. Between the trimmed V and J ends, which lost 2 bases and 5 bases, there was a span of 13 bases. Germline loops: CDR1 SGDLS, CDR2 YYNGEE. CDR3 sequence (DNA): TGTGCCAGCAGCGTTGATAGCGTCGGGGAGACCCAGTACTTC. Its protein product is CASSVDSVGETQYF.